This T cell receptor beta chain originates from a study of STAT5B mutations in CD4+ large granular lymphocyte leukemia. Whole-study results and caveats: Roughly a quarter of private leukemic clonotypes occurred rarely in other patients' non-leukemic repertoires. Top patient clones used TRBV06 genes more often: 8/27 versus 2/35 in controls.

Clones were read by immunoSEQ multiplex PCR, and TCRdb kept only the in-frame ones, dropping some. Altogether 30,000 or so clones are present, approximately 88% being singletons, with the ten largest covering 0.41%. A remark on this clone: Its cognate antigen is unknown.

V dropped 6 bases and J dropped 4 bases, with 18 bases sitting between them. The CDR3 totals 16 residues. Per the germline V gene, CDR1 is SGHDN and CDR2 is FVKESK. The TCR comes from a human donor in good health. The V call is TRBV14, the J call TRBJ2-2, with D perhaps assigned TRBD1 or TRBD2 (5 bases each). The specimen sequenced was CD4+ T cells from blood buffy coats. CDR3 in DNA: TGTGCCAGCAGTTCCGGGACCACGCGAGCCACCGGGGAGCTGTTTTTT. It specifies CASSSGTTRATGELFF.